The 21 T cell receptor beta chains below all came from one sample that was sequenced in a study of Tregs in tolerant kidney transplant recipients. The assay was immunoSEQ multiplex PCR, and TCRdb's table has in-frame clones only and misses some. The sample lists approximately 41,000 clones; around 95% were seen once. For these receptors, no antigen is known. The sequencing sample was made of Tregs from blood cultured with allogeneic cells. These receptors originate from a human donor in good health.

The chain has TRBV25-1 and TRBJ1-2; TRBD1 matches at 8 bases. CDR1 is MGHDK and CDR2 is SYGVNS in the germline V gene. J was trimmed by 8 bases and V by 0 bases; bases with no gene match: 2. This CDR3 region has 13 residues. The CDR3 region has the DNA TGTGCCAGCAGTGAATACACAGGGGGGGGCTACACCTTC. This codes for CASSEYTGGGYTF.

The chain links TRBV7-9 to TRBJ2-3; 8 positions agree with TRBD1. Germline-derived CDR1 and CDR2 are SEHNR and FQNEAQ (reference sequence). The CDR3 extends over 17 amino acids. After removal of 1 base from V and 1 base from J, the junction contained 7 bases not matched to a gene. The CDR3 nucleotides are TGTGCCAGCAGCTTAGGGTCGGCGGGACAGGGCACAGATACGCAGTATTTT. This encodes CASSLGSAGQGTDTQYF.

This chain connects TRBV7-2 to TRBJ1-6, with 10 bases matching TRBD1. CDR3 size: 16 residues. Unmatched junction bases numbered 3, after V lost 5 bases and J lost 2 bases. Germline V CDR1 and CDR2: SGHTA, FQGNSA. The CDR3 region has the DNA TGTGCCAGCAGCCGACAGGGGGCGACCTATAATTCACCCCTCCACTTT. Translation: CASSRQGATYNSPLHF.

The chain combines TRBV5-6 with TRBJ1-2, with no clear D. V was trimmed by 1 base and J by 6 bases, leaving 10 bases between them. CDR3 size: 13 residues. Per the germline V gene, CDR1 is SGHDT and CDR2 is YYEEEE. For the CDR3, the DNA is TGTGCCAGCAGCTTGCGGGGAGGAAATGGCTACACCTTC. It is translated as CASSLRGGNGYTF.

The chain uses TRBV2 and TRBJ1-3; D is undetermined. Trimming removed 3 bases from V and 4 bases from J, with 10 bases in between. Germline V gives CDR1 SNHLY, CDR2 FYNNEI. The CDR3 consists of 14 residues. CDR3 sequence (DNA): TGTGCCAGCAGTGATTGGGTGAAAGGAAACACCATATATTTT. Protein sequence: CASSDWVKGNTIYF.

This rearrangement joins TRBV4-2 to TRBJ2-1; the D gene could be TRBD1 or TRBD2 (5 bases each). Germline values: CDR1 LGHNA, CDR2 YNFKEQ. CDR3 length: 16 residues. With 1 base removed from V and 4 bases from J, the gap between germline ends came to 14 bases. The CDR3 DNA sequence: TGTGCCAGCAGCCAAGTGGCCAGGGAGCGGTACAATGAGCAGTTCTTC. Protein product: CASSQVARERYNEQFF.

The rearrangement joins TRBV6-1 to TRBJ1-2, with TRBD1 as a possible D gene (5 bases). Trimming removed 9 bases from V and 5 bases from J, with 16 bases in between. Germline V gene sequence: CDR1 MNHNS, CDR2 SASEGT. The CDR3 totals 13 residues. As DNA, the CDR3 is TGTGCCAGTAGGGCTAGGGCAGGGTATGGCTACACCTTC. This translates into CASRARAGYGYTF.

V is TRBV5-1 and J is TRBJ2-5; 13 bases fit TRBD2. The CDR3 loop spans 18 amino acids. V gave up 4 bases and J gave up 1 base; unmatched junction bases: 10. CDR1 SGHRS and CDR2 YFSETQ come from the germline V gene. CDR3: CASSPGTSGVPGQETQYF. CDR3 sequence (DNA): TGCGCCAGCAGCCCCGGGACTAGCGGGGTACCCGGCCAAGAGACCCAGTACTTC.

V and J are TRBV6-5 and TRBJ1-2; D is possibly TRBD1 (5 bases). Trimming stripped 7 bases from V and 3 bases from J, with 9 bases between. The length of the CDR3 is 12 residues. Germline V lookup: CDR1 MNHEY, CDR2 SVGAGI. The CDR3 protein is CASIDSHYGYTF. The CDR3 nucleotides are TGTGCCAGCATCGACAGCCACTATGGCTACACCTTC.

The sample holds a few counts of this clone. This chain uses TRBV7-2 with TRBJ1-3; D not certain. CDR1 SGHTA and CDR2 FQGNSA come from the germline V gene. V lost 3 bases and J lost 2, with 5 bases in between. This CDR3 contains 13 residues. The CDR3: CASSLGTGNTIYF. Here the CDR3 DNA reads TGTGCCAGCAGCTTGGGTACTGGAAACACCATATATTTT.

This chain connects TRBV13 to TRBJ1-2, with 9 bases aligning to TRBD1. Trimming cost V 5 bases and J 4 bases; bases outside gene matches: 8. This CDR3 has 15 amino acids. CDR1 PRHDT and CDR2 FYEKMQ come from the germline V gene (reference sequence). The CDR3 region has the DNA TGTGCCAGCAGCACCCGGGACAGGGCCGCCTATGGCTACACCTTC. It codes for CASSTRDRAAYGYTF.

The V call is TRBV18, the J call TRBJ1-5; D is perhaps TRBD1 (5 bases). The germline V gene encodes CDR1 KGHSH and CDR2 LQKENI. The V end lost 5 bases, the J end lost 1 base, and 9 bases lay between the germline ends. The CDR3 totals 14 residues. Here the CDR3 DNA reads TGTGCCAGCTCAGAACAGGTGAGCAATCAGCCCCAGCATTTT. Its translation: CASSEQVSNQPQHF.

J is TRBJ1-6 and V is TRBV29-1, with a weak D call TRBD1 (5 bases). From germline, CDR1 is SQVTM and CDR2 ANQGSEA. CDR3 length equals 15 residues. V dropped 6 bases and J dropped 11 bases, with 23 bases sitting between them. The CDR3 bases are TGCAGCGTACAAGCGGGACCTCGGGTATTGGCACCCCTCCACTTT. Translation: CSVQAGPRVLAPLHF.

CDR3 in DNA: TGTGCCATCAGTGAGGACGGTATTCCCACAGATACGCAGTATTTT. Translating it yields CAISEDGIPTDTQYF. The rearrangement joins TRBV10-3 to TRBJ2-3; D gene uncertain. This CDR3 contains 15 residues. V was clipped by 2 bases and J by 2 bases, with 11 bases between them. Germline-derived CDR1 and CDR2 are ENHRY and SYGVKD.

V gene TRBV15 combines with J gene TRBJ2-5, with TRBD1 matching over 7 bases. The germline gives CDR1 LNHNV, CDR2 YYDKDF (reference sequence). With 2 bases clipped from V and 0 bases from J, the junction kept 12 bases outside the gene matches. The CDR3 runs to 18 residues. CDR3 region: CATSRKLEGGLYQETQYF. As DNA, the CDR3 is TGTGCCACCAGCAGAAAACTCGAAGGGGGCTTGTACCAAGAGACCCAGTACTTC.

This clone was seen a few times. The rearrangement joins TRBV7-9 to TRBJ1-1; D is ambiguous. The V gene's germline CDR1 is SEHNR and CDR2 FQNEAQ (reference sequence). V gave up 4 bases and J gave up 4 bases, with 7 bases separating them. This CDR3 contains 12 residues. Here the CDR3 DNA reads TGTGCCAGCAGCTCCCGCGGCACTGAAGCTTTCTTT. Residues: CASSSRGTEAFF.

The CDR3 nucleotides read TGTGCCAGCAGTGGACACAGATTTCCGAACACTGAAGCTTTCTTT. Translating gives CASSGHRFPNTEAFF. The V call is TRBV25-1, the J call TRBJ1-1; no clear D gene. The length of the CDR3 is 15 residues. The germline gives CDR1 MGHDK, CDR2 SYGVNS. V was cut by 4 bases and J by 1 base, with 13 bases left in between.

Here the CDR3 reads CASSQDQGLEAFF. CDR3 bases: TGTGCCAGCAGCCAAGATCAGGGCCTTGAAGCTTTCTTT. The V and J genes are TRBV14 and TRBJ1-1; D possibly corresponds to TRBD1 (5 bases). The germline V and J ends were trimmed by 0 bases and 7 bases, with 9 bases remaining between them. Germline V CDR1 and CDR2: SGHDN, FVKESK. This CDR3 contains 13 residues.

The chain carries TRBV7-2 and TRBJ2-2; D remains ambiguous. This CDR3 spans 14 amino acids. V was shortened by 3 bases and J by 4 bases, with 9 bases between the two germline ends. Per germline, CDR1 SGHTA and CDR2 FQGNSA. The CDR3 loop reads CASSFSRTTGELFF. The CDR3 nucleotides are TGTGCCAGCAGCTTCTCCAGAACCACCGGGGAGCTGTTTTTT.

The chain is built from TRBV6-5 and TRBJ2-7; D uncertain. The CDR3 is 10 amino acids. The V and J ends lost 6 bases and 6 bases respectively, with 6 bases between them. The germline gives CDR1 MNHEY, CDR2 SVGAGI. CDR3 region: CASRGVEQYF. CDR3 DNA sequence: TGTGCCAGCAGAGGCGTCGAGCAGTACTTC.

V gene TRBV7-9 combines with J gene TRBJ1-1; 9 bases align to TRBD1. In germline, CDR1 is SEHNR, CDR2 FQNEAQ (reference sequence). V dropped 2 bases and J dropped 11; count of bases not matched to a gene: 6. The CDR3 consists of 13 residues. CDR3 sequence: CASSLMVGTGAFF. For the CDR3, the DNA is TGTGCCAGCAGCTTAATGGTCGGGACAGGGGCTTTCTTT.